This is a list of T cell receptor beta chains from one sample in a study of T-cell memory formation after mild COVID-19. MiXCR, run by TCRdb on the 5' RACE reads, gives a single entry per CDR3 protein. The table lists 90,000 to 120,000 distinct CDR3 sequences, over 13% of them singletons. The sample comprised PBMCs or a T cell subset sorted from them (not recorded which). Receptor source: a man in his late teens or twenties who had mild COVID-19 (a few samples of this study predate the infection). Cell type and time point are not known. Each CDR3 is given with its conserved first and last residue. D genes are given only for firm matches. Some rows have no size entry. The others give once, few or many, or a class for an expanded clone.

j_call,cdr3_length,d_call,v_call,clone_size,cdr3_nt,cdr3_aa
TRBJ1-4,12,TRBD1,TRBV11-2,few,TGTGCCAGCAGCTTTACAGGGGACAAACTGTTTTTT,CASSFTGDKLFF
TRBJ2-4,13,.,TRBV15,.,TGTGCCACCAGCAGAGAAGACATGAGCATTCAGTACTTC,CATSREDMSIQYF
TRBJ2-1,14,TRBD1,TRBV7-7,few,TGTGCCAGCAGCTCCGGGACAGGGGGCCATGAGCAGTTCTTC,CASSSGTGGHEQFF
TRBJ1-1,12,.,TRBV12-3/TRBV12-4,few,TGTGCCAGCAGACCGGCCGGCACTGAAGCTTTCTTT,CASRPAGTEAFF
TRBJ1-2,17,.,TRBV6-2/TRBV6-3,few,TGTGCCAGCACACCAAAGTTGCTCAGGCCTCCAAACTATGGCTACACCTTC,CASTPKLLRPPNYGYTF
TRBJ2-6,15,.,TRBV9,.,TGTGCCAGCAGCGTAGATTGCTCTGGGGCCAACGTCCTGACTTTC,CASSVDCSGANVLTF
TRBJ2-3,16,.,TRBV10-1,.,TGCGCCAGCAGTGAGTCAGGGACACCGAGCACAGATACGCAGTATTTT,CASSESGTPSTDTQYF
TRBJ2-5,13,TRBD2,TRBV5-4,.,TGTGCCAGCAGCCAGGGACTAGAAGAGACCCAGTACTTC,CASSQGLEETQYF
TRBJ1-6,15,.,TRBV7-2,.,TGTGCCAGCAGCCTGGGTGGCCATAAAATTTCACCCCTCCACTTT,CASSLGGHKISPLHF
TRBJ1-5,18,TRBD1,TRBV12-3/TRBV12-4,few,TGTGCCAGCAGTTCAAACACCGGGACAGTAAGCCCTCGGCAGCCCCAGCATTTT,CASSSNTGTVSPRQPQHF
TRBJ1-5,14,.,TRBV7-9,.,TGTGCCAGCAGCCCCATTGGGCCCCCGCAGCCCCAGCATTTT,CASSPIGPPQPQHF
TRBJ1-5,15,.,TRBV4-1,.,TGCGCCAGCAGCCAAGAGGCCTGGGGCAATCAGCCCCAGCATTTT,CASSQEAWGNQPQHF
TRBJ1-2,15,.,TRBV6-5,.,TGTGCCAGCAGTTACTTCGCGGGGGGGAACTATGGCTACACCTTC,CASSYFAGGNYGYTF
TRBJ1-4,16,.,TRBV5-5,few,TGTGCCAGCAGCTTGGAGTTTAAAGGAGTGAGAGAAAAACTGTTTTTT,CASSLEFKGVREKLFF
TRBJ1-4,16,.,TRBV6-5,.,TGTGCCAGCAGTTACTCGATCCCTTTCGGGGATGAAAAACTGTTTTTT,CASSYSIPFGDEKLFF
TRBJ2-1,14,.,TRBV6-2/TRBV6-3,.,TGTGCCAGCAGTCATGACAGCCTCTACAATGAGCAGTTCTTC,CASSHDSLYNEQFF
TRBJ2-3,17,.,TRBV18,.,TGTGCCAGCTCACCAAATCCAGGGACGTCGGTCTCCGATACGCAGTATTTT,CASSPNPGTSVSDTQYF
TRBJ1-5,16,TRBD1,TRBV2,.,TGTGCCAGCGGTCACCCGGGACAGGGCGGGCATCAGCCCCAGCATTTT,CASGHPGQGGHQPQHF
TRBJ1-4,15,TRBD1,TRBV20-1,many,TGCAGTGCTAGAGGACAGGGGGAGGAAGGTGAAAAACTGTTTTTT,CSARGQGEEGEKLFF
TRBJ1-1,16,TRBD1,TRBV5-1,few,TGCGCCAGCAGCGAGGGACAGGGGACTTTGAACACTGAAGCTTTCTTT,CASSEGQGTLNTEAFF
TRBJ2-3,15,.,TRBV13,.,TGTGCCAGCAGCTTTTTTCGGGGAGGCACAGATACGCAGTATTTT,CASSFFRGGTDTQYF
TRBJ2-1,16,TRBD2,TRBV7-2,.,TGTGCCAGCAGCTTAGTTAGCGGGGTTACCCACAATGAGCAGTTCTTC,CASSLVSGVTHNEQFF
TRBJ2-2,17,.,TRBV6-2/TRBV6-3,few,TGTGCCAGCAGTTACCCTTTGGAGACAGTGAACACCGGGGAGCTGTTTTTT,CASSYPLETVNTGELFF
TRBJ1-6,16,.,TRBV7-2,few,TGTGCCAGCAGTTCCACAGGGAGCCCCTATAATTCACCCCTCCACTTT,CASSSTGSPYNSPLHF
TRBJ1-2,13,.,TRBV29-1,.,TGCAGCGTTCCTCGGCGACGGGGCTATGGCTACACCTTC,CSVPRRRGYGYTF
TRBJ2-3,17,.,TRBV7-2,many,TGTGCCAGCAGCTTGGCCCCGGGACATTGGATGTCCGATACGCAGTATTTT,CASSLAPGHWMSDTQYF
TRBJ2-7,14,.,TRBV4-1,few,TGCGCCAGCAGCCAAGATCGTGAGTTTTACGAGCAGTACTTC,CASSQDREFYEQYF
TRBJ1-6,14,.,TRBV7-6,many,TGTGCCAGCAGCTTAGAATCGGGTGGCTCACCCCTCCACTTT,CASSLESGGSPLHF
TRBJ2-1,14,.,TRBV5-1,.,TGCGCCAGCAGCTCCCCCGGGGGAGGTAGTGAGCAGTTCTTC,CASSSPGGGSEQFF
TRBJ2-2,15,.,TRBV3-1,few,TGTGCCAGCAGGTCATTCAGGGAGAACACCGGGGAGCTGTTTTTT,CASRSFRENTGELFF
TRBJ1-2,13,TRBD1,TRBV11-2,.,TGTGCCAGCAGCCCTGGACAGGACTATGGCTACACCTTC,CASSPGQDYGYTF
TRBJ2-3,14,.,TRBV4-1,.,TGCGCCAGCAGCCAAGCCCGGGACCAAGATACGCAGTATTTT,CASSQARDQDTQYF
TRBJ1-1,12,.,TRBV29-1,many,TGCAGCGTTGGCAGGATGAACACTGAAGCTTTCTTT,CSVGRMNTEAFF
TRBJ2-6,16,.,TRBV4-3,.,TGCGCCAGCAGCCAAGAGGACCAGGCGGGGGCCAACGTCCTGACTTTC,CASSQEDQAGANVLTF
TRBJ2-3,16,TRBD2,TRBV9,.,TGTGCCAGCAGCGTAACGACTAGCGGGGGTCGGGATACGCAGTATTTT,CASSVTTSGGRDTQYF
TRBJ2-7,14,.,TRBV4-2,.,TGTGCCAGCAGCCAAGAAATCGGGTCCTACGAGCAGTACTTC,CASSQEIGSYEQYF
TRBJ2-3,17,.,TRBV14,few,TGTGCCAGCAGCCAAGATACCCGCCCGCCTAGCACAGATACGCAGTATTTT,CASSQDTRPPSTDTQYF
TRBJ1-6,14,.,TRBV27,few,TGTGCCAGCAAGAGGGGCACCTATAATTCACCCCTCCACTTT,CASKRGTYNSPLHF
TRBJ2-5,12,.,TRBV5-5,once,TGTGCCAGCAGCCGACCCCCTTTCGCCCAGTACTTC,CASSRPPFAQYF
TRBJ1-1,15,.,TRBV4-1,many,TGCGCCAGCAGCCAAGAAGATGGTGGGAACACTGAAGCTTTCTTT,CASSQEDGGNTEAFF
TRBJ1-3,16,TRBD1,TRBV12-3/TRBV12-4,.,TGTGCCAGCAGGGACAGGCTAGATTTCTCTGGAAACACCATATATTTT,CASRDRLDFSGNTIYF
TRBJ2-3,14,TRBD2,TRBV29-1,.,TGCAGCGTAGTCCAGCGGGGGGGCACAGATACGCAGTATTTT,CSVVQRGGTDTQYF
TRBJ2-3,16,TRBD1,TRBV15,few,TGTGCCACCAGCAGAGGAACAGGGGCGCGGACAGATACGCAGTATTTT,CATSRGTGARTDTQYF
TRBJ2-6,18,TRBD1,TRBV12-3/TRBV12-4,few,TGTGCCAGCAGTTTCTCCGGGACAGCCCTCGCCGGGGCCAACGTCCTGACTTTC,CASSFSGTALAGANVLTF
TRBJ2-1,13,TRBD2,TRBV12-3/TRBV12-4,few,TGTGCCAGCAGCCCTGAGGGCGGGGGGGAGCAGTTCTTC,CASSPEGGGEQFF
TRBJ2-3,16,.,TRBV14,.,TGTGCCAGCAGCGTTGGGGACACCCTCAGCACAGATACGCAGTATTTT,CASSVGDTLSTDTQYF
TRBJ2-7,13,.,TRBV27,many,TGTGCCAGCAGTTTTCAGGGGTCCTACGAGCAGTACTTC,CASSFQGSYEQYF
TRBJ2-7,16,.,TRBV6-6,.,TGTGCCAGCACCGGCCCCGGACGGGAAACCTCCTACGAGCAGTACTTC,CASTGPGRETSYEQYF
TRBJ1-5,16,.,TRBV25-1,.,TGTGCCAGCAGTGACAGGTCCTGGGTGAGCAATCAGCCCCAGCATTTT,CASSDRSWVSNQPQHF
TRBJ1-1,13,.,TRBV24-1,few,TGTGCCACCAGTGACAGGGCCGGGGGTGAAGCTTTCTTT,CATSDRAGGEAFF
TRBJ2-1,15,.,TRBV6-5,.,TGTGCCAGCAGACTCCAACAGGCACCGGTCAATGAGCAGTTCTTC,CASRLQQAPVNEQFF
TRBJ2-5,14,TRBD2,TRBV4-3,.,TGCGCCAGCAGCCAAGGGACTAGCCAAGAGACCCAGTACTTC,CASSQGTSQETQYF
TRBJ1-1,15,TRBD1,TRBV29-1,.,TGCAGCGTTCCTACTTACAGGGGCGCGGGAACTGAAGCTTTCTTT,CSVPTYRGAGTEAFF
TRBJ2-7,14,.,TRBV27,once,TGTGCCAGCAAACCCGAAACCGGATTCTACGAGCAGTACTTC,CASKPETGFYEQYF
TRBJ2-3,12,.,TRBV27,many,TGTGCCAGCAGTTATAGTGCAGATACGCAGTATTTT,CASSYSADTQYF
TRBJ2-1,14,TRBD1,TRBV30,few,TGTGCCTGGAGTACCGGGACAGGGACGGATGAGCAGTTCTTC,CAWSTGTGTDEQFF
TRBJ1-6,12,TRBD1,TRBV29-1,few,TGCAGCGTACGGGACAGGGGATCACCCCTCCACTTT,CSVRDRGSPLHF
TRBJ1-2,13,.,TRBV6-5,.,TGTGCCAGCCGCTACAGGGAGGCCTATGGCTACACCTTC,CASRYREAYGYTF
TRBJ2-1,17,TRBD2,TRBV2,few,TGTGCCAGCAGTGGTACTAGCGGGGGGGCTATATTCAATGAGCAGTTCTTC,CASSGTSGGAIFNEQFF
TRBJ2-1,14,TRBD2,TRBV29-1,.,TGCAGCGTAGCCGGACTAGCGGGGCTCAATGAGCAGTTCTTC,CSVAGLAGLNEQFF